Included here is one TCR beta chain sequence, with context. This record comes from a study of OX40 agonist ivuxolimab in advanced cancers. Assay: immunoSEQ multiplex PCR; the TCRdb copy retains only in-frame clones and omits some. This sample yields approximately 77,000 clones, of which around 93% are seen a single time; 11% belongs to the top ten. Germline CDR1 and CDR2: SGDLS and YYNGEE. The CDR3 extends over 16 amino acids. Trimming stripped 1 base from V and 2 bases from J, with 10 bases between. This chain links TRBV9 with TRBJ2-6; TRBD1 might be the D (6 bases). This TCR came from an adult with an advanced solid tumor such as melanoma, head and neck, liver or kidney cancer. The sample in question was CD4+ or CD8+ T cells sorted from blood, obtained in a trial of the OX40 agonist ivuxolimab. CDR3 DNA sequence: TGTGCCAGCAGCGTATCCGGGACACCTGGGGCCAACGTCCTGACTTTC. This translates into CASSVSGTPGANVLTF.